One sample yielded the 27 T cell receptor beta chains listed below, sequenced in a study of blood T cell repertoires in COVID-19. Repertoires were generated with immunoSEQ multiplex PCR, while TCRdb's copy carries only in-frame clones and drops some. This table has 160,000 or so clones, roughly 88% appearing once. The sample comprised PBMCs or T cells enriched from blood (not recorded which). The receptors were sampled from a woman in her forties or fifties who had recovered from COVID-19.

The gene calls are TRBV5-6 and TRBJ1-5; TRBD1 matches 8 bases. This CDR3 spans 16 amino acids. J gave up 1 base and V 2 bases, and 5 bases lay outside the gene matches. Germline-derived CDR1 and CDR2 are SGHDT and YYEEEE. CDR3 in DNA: TGTGCCAGCAGCTTAAACAGGGGGTTAAGCAATCAGCCCCAGCATTTT. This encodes CASSLNRGLSNQPQHF.

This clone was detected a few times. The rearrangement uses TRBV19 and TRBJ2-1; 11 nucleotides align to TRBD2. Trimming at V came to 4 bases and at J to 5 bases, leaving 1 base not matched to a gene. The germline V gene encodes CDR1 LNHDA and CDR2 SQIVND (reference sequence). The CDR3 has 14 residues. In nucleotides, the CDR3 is TGTGCCAGTAGTAGACTAGCGGGGAACAATGAGCAGTTCTTC. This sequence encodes CASSRLAGNNEQFF.

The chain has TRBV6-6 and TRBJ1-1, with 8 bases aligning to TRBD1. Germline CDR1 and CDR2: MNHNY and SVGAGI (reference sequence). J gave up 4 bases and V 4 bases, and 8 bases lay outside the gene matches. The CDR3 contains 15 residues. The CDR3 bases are TGTGCCAGCAGTTTTTCACAGGGGGTGAGCACTGAAGCTTTCTTT. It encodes CASSFSQGVSTEAFF.

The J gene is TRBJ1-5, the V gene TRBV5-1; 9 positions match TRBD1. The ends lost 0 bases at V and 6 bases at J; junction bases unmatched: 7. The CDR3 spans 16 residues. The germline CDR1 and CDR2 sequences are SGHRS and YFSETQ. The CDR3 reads CASSLGDRVSGQPQHF. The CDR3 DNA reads TGCGCCAGCAGCTTGGGGGACAGGGTTAGCGGTCAGCCCCAGCATTTT.

This chain's CDR3 is CASSNTLYNEQFF. Written as DNA, the CDR3 is TGTGCCAGTAGTAACACCCTTTACAATGAGCAGTTCTTC. The genes are TRBV19 and TRBJ2-1; the D is unclear. The CDR3 length is 13 residues. Germline-derived CDR1 and CDR2 are LNHDA and SQIVND (reference sequence). V lost 4 bases and J 4 bases, leaving 8 bases between the germline ends.

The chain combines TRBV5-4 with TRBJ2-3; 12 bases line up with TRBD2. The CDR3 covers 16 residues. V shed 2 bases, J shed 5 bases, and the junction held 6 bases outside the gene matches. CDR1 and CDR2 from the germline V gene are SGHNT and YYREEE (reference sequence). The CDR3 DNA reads TGTGCCAGCAGCTTTCCTAGCGGGGGGGCGATAGATACGCAGTATTTT. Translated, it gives CASSFPSGGAIDTQYF.

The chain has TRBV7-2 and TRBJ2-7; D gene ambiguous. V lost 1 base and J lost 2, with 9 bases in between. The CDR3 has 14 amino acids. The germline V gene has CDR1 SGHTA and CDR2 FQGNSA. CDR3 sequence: CASSLGQVTYEQYF. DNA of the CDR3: TGTGCCAGCAGCTTAGGGCAGGTAACCTACGAGCAGTACTTC.

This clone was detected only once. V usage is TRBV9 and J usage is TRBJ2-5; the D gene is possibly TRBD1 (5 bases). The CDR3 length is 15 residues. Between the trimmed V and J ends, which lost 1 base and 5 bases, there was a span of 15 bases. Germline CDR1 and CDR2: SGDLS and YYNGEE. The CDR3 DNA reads TGTGCCAGCAGCGTAACAGGTCGAACCGGGGAGACCCAGTACTTC. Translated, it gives CASSVTGRTGETQYF.

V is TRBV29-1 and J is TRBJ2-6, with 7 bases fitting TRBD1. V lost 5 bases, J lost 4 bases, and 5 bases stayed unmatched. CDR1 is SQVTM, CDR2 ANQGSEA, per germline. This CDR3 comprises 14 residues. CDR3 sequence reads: CSVKTGAGANVLTF. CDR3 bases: TGCAGCGTTAAAACAGGGGCCGGGGCCAACGTCCTGACTTTC.

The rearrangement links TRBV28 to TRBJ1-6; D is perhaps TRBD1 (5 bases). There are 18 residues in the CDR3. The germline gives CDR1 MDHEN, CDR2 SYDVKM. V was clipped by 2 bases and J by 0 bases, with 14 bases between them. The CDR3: CASSLMRQGSSYNSPLHF. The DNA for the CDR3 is TGTGCCAGCAGTTTAATGAGGCAGGGAAGCTCCTATAATTCACCCCTCCACTTT.

The CDR3 is CASSPRGGEDTQYF. The CDR3 DNA reads as TGTGCCAGCAGCCCAAGAGGGGGGGAGGATACGCAGTATTTT. The J gene is TRBJ2-3, the V gene TRBV7-3; TRBD2 might be the D (7 bases). CDR1 SGHTA and CDR2 FQGTGA come from the germline V gene. The CDR3 extends over 14 amino acids. Deletions cut 5 bases from V and 6 bases from J, with 15 bases between.

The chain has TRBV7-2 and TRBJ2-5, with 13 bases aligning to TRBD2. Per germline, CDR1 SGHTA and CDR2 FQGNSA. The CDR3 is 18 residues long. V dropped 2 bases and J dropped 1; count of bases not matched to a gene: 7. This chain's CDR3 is CASSLLGRTSGGQETQYF. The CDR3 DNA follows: TGTGCCAGCAGCTTATTAGGGAGGACTAGCGGGGGCCAAGAGACCCAGTACTTC.

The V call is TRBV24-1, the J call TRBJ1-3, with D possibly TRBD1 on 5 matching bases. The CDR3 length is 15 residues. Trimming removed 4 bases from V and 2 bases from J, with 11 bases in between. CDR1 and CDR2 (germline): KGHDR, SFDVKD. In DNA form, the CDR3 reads TGTGCCACCAGTGAGGGTACAGGCCCTGGAAACACCATATATTTT. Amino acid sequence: CATSEGTGPGNTIYF.

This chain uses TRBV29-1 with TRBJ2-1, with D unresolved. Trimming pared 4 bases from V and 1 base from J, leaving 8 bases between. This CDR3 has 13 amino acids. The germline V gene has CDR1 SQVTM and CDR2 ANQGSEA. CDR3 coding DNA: TGCAGCGTTGGGAAGGAGTCCTACAATGAGCAGTTCTTC. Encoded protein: CSVGKESYNEQFF.

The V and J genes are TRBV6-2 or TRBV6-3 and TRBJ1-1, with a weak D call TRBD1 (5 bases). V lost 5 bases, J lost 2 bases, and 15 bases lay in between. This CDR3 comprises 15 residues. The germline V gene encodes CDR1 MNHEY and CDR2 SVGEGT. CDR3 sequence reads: CASSRPTTANTEAFF. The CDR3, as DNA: TGTGCCAGCAGTCGACCGACGACAGCAAACACTGAAGCTTTCTTT.

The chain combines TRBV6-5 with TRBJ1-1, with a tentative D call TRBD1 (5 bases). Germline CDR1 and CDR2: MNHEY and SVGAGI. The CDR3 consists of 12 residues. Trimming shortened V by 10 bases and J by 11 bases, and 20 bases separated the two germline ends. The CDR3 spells CATSRQGGRAFF. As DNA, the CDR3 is TGTGCCACCTCCCGCCAGGGTGGTCGGGCTTTCTTT.

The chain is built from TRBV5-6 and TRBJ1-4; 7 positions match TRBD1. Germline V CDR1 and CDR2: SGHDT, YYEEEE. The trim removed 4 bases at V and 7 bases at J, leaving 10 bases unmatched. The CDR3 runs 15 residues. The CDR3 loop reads CASSREGALGEKLFF. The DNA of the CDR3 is TGTGCCAGCAGCCGGGAGGGGGCTCTCGGTGAAAAACTGTTTTTT. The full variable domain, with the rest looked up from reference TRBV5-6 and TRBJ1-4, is DAGVTQSPTHLIKTRGQQVTLRCSPKSGHDTVSWYQQALGQGPQFIFQYYEEEERQRGNFPDRFSGHQFPNYSSELNVNALLLGDSALYLCASSREGALGEKLFFGSGTQLSVL.

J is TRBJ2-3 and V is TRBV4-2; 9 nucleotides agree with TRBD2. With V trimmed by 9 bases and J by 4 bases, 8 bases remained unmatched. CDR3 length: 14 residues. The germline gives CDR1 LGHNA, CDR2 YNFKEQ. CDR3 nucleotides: TGTGCCAGTGGGCGGGGGGGCACCCCAGATACGCAGTATTTT. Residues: CASGRGGTPDTQYF.

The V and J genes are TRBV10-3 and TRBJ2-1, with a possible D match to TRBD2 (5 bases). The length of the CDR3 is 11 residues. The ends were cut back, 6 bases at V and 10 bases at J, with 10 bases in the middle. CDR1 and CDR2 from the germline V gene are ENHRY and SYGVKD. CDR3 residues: CAISLREEQFF. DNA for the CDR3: TGTGCCATCAGCCTTAGGGAGGAGCAGTTCTTC.

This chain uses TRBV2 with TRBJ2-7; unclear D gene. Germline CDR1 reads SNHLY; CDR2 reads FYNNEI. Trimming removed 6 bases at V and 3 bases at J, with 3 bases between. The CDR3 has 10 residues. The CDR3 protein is CASSHYEQYF. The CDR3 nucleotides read TGTGCCAGCAGCCACTACGAGCAGTACTTC.

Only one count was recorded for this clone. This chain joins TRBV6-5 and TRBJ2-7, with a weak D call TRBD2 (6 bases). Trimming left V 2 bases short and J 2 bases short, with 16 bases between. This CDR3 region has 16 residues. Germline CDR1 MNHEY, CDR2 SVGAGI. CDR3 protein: CASSYAVPGGPYEQYF. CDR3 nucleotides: TGTGCCAGCAGTTACGCGGTCCCTGGAGGGCCCTACGAGCAGTACTTC.

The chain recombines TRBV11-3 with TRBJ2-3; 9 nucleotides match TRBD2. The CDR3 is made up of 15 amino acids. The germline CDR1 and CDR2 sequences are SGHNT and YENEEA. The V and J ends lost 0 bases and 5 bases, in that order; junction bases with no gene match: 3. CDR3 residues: CASSLERGGRDTQYF. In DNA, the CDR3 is TGTGCCAGCAGCTTAGAGCGGGGGGGCAGAGATACGCAGTATTTT.

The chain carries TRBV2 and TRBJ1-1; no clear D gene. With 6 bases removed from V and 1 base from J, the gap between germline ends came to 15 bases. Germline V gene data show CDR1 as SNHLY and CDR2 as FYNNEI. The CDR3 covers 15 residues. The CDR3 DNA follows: TGTGCCAGCAGAACTTATGAGGCGGGGAACACTGAAGCTTTCTTT. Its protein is CASRTYEAGNTEAFF.

CDR3 DNA: TGTGCCACCAGCAGAGATCTCCCCTCGGGGAGGGAGGTCAGGAACACTGAAGCTTTCTTT. This sequence encodes CATSRDLPSGREVRNTEAFF. The chain links TRBV15 to TRBJ1-1; D remains unclear. The CDR3 has 20 residues. The V gene's germline CDR1 is LNHNV and CDR2 YYDKDF (reference sequence). V gave up 0 bases and J gave up 1 base, with 24 bases separating them.

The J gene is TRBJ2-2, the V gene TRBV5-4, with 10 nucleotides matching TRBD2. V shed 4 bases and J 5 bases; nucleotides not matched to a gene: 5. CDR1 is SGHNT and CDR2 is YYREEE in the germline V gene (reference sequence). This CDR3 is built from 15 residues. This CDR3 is CASSTGLAWTGELFF. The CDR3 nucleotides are TGTGCCAGCAGCACGGGACTAGCGTGGACCGGGGAGCTGTTTTTT.

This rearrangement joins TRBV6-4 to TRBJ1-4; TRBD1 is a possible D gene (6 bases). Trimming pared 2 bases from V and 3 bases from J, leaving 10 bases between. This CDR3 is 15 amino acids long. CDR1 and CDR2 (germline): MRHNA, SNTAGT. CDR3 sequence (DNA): TGTGCCAGCAGTGACCGCGACAGGTCTAATGAAAAACTGTTTTTT. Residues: CASSDRDRSNEKLFF.

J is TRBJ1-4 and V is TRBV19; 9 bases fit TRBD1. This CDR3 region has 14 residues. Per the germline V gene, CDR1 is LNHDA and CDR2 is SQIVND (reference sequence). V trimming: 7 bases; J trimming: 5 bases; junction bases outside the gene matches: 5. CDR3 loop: CASNPTGGNEKLFF. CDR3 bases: TGTGCCAGTAACCCGACAGGGGGGAATGAAAAACTGTTTTTT.